This entry features one T cell receptor beta chain sequence. What it binds is unknown. PCR was performed using 60 Vbeta and 13 Jbeta primers. Clones were read by immunoSEQ multiplex PCR, and TCRdb kept only the in-frame ones, dropping some. Of approximately 200,000 clones listed, around 77% were seen once; the top ten hold 1.6%. This sample is drawn from a study of cytomegalovirus exposure and HLA in healthy donors. Study details: HLA-typed donors were the source of some 80 million unique TCRs, which an early data release held. Study-wide findings and caveats: In a later analysis, HLA-associated beta chains showed higher expansion and lower generation probabilities than comparable chains. Common viral pathogens were later found to be apparently linked to several of the most significant clusters. Roughly uniform sequencing depth across donors was assumed, possibly incorrectly.

Sequenced input: PBMCs. The source of this sequence is a woman aged 18-29 years in good health and CMV-seronegative.

CDR3 loop: CASSVGGEETQYF. The CDR3 bases are TGTGCCAGCAGCGTAGGTGGAGAGGAGACCCAGTACTTC. This chain links TRBV9 with TRBJ2-5; no clear D. Germline V gene data show CDR1 as SGDLS and CDR2 as YYNGEE. The CDR3 runs 13 residues. Trimming cost V 0 bases and J 5 bases, with 8 bases left between them.